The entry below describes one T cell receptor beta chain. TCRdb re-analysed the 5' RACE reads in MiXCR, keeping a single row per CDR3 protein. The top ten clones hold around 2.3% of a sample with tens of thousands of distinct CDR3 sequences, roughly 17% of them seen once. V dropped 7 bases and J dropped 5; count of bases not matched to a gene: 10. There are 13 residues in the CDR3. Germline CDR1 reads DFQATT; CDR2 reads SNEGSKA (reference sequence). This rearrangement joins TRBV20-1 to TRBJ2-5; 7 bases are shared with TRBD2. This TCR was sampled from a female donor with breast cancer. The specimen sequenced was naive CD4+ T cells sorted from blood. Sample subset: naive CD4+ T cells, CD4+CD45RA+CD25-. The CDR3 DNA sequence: TGCAGTGGGGTGGGGGGGTCTGTGGAGACCCAGTACTTC. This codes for CSGVGGSVETQYF.